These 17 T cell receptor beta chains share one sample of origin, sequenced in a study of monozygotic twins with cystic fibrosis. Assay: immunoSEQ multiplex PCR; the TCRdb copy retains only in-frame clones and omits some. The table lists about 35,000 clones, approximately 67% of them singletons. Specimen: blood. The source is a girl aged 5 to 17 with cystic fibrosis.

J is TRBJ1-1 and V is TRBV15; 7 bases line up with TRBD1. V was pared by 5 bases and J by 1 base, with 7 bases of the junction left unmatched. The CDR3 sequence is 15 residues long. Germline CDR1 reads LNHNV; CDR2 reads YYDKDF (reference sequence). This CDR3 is CATSPRQGENTEAFF. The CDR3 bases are TGTGCCACCAGCCCCCGACAGGGAGAGAACACTGAAGCTTTCTTT.

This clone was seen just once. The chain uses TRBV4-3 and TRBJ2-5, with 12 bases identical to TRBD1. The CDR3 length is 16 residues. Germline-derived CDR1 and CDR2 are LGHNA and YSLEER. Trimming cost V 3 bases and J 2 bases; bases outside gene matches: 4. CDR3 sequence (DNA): TGCGCCAGCAGCCAGGGGGACAGGGGGCGTCAAGAGACCCAGTACTTC. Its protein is CASSQGDRGRQETQYF.

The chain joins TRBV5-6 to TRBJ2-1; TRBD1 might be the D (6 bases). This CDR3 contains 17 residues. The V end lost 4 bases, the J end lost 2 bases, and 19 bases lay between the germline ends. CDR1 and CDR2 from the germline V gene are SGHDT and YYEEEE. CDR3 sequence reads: CASSLKTGYLTYNEQFF. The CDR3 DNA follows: TGTGCCAGCAGCCTCAAGACAGGATATCTTACCTACAATGAGCAGTTCTTC. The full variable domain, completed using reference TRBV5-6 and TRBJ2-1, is DAGVTQSPTHLIKTRGQQVTLRCSPKSGHDTVSWYQQALGQGPQFIFQYYEEEERQRGNFPDRFSGHQFPNYSSELNVNALLLGDSALYLCASSLKTGYLTYNEQFFGPGTRLTVL.

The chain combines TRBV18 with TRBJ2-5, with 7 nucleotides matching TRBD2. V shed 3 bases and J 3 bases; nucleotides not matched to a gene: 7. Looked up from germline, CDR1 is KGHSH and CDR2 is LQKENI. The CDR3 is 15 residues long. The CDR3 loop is CASSPTHAGEETQYF. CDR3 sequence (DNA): TGTGCCAGCTCACCCACCCACGCGGGAGAAGAGACCCAGTACTTC.

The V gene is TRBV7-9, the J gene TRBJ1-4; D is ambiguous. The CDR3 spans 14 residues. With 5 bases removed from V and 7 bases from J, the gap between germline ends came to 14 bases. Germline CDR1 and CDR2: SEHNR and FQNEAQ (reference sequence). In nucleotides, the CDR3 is TGTGCCAGCAGCCCGGACGGGGTGGCTGAAAAACTGTTTTTT. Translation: CASSPDGVAEKLFF.

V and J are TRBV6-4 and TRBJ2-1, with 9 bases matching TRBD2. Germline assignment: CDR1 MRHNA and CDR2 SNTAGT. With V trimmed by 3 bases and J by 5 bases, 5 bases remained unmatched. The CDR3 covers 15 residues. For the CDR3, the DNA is TGTGCCAGCAGTGATATAGCGGGAGATCACAATGAGCAGTTCTTC. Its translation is CASSDIAGDHNEQFF.

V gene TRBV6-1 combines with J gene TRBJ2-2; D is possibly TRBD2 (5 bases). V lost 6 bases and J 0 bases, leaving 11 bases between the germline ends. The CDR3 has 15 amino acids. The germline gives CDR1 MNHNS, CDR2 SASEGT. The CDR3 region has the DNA TGTGCCAGCAGAAGAGCGGAAACGAACACCGGGGAGCTGTTTTTT. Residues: CASRRAETNTGELFF.

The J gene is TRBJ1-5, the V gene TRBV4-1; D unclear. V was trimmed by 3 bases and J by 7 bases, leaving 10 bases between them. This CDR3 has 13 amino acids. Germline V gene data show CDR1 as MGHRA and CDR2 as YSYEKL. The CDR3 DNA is TGCGCCAGCAGCCATTTACAGAGCCAGCCCCAGCATTTT. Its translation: CASSHLQSQPQHF.

CDR3 bases: TGCAGCGTTGGTAAGCCTAGCGCGGCCCACTACGAGCAGTACTTC. Translated: CSVGKPSAAHYEQYF. This chain links TRBV29-1 with TRBJ2-7, with D possibly being TRBD2 (6 bases). Trimming pared 4 bases from V and 3 bases from J, leaving 19 bases between. Per germline, CDR1 SQVTM and CDR2 ANQGSEA. The CDR3 totals 15 residues.

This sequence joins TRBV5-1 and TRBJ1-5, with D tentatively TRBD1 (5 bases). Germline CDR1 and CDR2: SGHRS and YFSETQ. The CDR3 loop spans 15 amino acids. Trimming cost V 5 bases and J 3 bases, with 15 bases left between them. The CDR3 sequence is CASRMGTDLNQPQHF. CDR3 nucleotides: TGCGCCAGCAGGATGGGGACGGACCTCAATCAGCCCCAGCATTTT.

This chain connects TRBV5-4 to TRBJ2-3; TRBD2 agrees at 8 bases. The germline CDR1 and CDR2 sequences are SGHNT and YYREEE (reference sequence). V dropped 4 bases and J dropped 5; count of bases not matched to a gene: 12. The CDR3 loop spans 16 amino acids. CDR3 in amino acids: CASSQVAGRAVDTQYF. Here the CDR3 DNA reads TGTGCCAGCAGCCAAGTAGCCGGGAGGGCGGTAGATACGCAGTATTTT.

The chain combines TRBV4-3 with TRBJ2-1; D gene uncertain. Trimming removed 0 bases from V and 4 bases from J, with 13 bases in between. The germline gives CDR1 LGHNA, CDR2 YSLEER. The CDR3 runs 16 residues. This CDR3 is CASSQEFGSVYNEQFF. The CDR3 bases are TGCGCCAGCAGCCAAGAGTTCGGGTCCGTATACAATGAGCAGTTCTTC.

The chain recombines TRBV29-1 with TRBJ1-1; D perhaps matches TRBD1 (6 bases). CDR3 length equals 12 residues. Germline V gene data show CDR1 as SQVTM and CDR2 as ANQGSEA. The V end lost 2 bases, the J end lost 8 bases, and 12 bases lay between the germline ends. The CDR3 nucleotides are TGCAGCGTTGAATTGGGGGGCCCCGAAGCTTTCTTT. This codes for CSVELGGPEAFF.

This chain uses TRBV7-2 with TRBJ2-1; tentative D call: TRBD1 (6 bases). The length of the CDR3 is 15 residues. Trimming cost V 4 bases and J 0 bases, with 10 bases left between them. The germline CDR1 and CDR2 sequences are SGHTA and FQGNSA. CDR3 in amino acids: CASSSGQFSYNEQFF. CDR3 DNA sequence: TGTGCCAGCAGCTCAGGACAGTTCTCCTACAATGAGCAGTTCTTC.

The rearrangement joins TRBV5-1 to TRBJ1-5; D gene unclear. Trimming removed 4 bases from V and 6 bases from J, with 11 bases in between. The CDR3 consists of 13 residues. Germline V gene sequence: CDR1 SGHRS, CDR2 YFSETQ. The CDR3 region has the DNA TGCGCCAGCAGCCCTGAAGGGAGTCAGCCCCAGCATTTT. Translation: CASSPEGSQPQHF.

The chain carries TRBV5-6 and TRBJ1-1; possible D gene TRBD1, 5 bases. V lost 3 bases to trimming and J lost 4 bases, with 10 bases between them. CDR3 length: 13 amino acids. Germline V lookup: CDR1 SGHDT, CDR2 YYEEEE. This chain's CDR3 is CASSWGRATEAFF. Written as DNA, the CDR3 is TGTGCCAGCAGCTGGGGACGGGCCACTGAAGCTTTCTTT.

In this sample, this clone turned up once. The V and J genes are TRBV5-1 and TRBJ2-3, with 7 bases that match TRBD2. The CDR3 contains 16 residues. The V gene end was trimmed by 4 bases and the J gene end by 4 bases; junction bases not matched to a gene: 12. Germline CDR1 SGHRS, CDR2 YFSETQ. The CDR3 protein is CASSSSGHSPPDTQYF. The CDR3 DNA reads TGCGCCAGCAGCAGTAGCGGGCACAGTCCCCCAGATACGCAGTATTTT.